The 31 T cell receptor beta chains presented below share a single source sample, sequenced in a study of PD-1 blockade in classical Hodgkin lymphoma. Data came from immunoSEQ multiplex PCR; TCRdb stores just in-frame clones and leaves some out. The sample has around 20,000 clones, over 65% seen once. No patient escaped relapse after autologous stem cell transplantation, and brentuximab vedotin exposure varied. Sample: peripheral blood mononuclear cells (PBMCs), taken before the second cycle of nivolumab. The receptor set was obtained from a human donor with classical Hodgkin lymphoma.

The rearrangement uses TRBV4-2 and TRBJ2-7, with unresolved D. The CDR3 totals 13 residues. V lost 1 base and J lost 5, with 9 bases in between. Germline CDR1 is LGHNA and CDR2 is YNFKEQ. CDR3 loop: CASSQGLVDEQYF. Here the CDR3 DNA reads TGTGCCAGCAGCCAAGGTTTAGTAGACGAGCAGTACTTC.

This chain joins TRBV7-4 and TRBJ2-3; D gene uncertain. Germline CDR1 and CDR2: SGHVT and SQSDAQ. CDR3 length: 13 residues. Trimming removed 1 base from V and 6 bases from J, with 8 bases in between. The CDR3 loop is CASSLVQVDTQYF. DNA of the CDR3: TGTGCCAGCAGCTTAGTTCAGGTGGATACGCAGTATTTT. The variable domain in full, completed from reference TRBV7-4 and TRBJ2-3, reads GAGVSQSPRYKVAKRGRDVALRCDSISGHVTLYWYRQTLGQGSEVLTYSQSDAQRDKSGRPSGRFSAERPERSVSTLKIQRTEQGDSAVYLCASSLVQVDTQYFGPGTRLTVL.

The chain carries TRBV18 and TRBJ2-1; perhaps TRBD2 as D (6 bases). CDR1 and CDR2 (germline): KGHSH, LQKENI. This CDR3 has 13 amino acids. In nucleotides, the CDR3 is TGTGTCAGTTTCCCCGGCGGAGGGGATGAGCAGTTCTTC. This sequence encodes CVSFPGGGDEQFF. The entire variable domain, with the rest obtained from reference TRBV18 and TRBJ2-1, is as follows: NAGVMQNPRHLVRRRGQEARLRCSPMKGHSHVYWYRQLPEEGLKFMVYLQKENIIDESGMPKERFSAEFPKEGPSILRIQQVVRGDSAAYFCVSFPGGGDEQFFGPGTRLTVL.

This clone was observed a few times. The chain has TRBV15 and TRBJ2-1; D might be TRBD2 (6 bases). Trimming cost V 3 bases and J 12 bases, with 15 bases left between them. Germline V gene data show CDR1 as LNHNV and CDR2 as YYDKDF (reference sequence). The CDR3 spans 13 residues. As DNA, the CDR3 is TGTGCCACCAGCAGGGAGGTTCCGGAGGGGCAGTTCTTC. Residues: CATSREVPEGQFF.

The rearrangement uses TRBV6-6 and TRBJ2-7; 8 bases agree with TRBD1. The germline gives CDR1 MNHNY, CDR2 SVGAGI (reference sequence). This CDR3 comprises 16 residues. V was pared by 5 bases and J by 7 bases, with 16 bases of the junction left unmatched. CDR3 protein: CASSARQGKPYVEQYF. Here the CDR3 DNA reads TGTGCCAGCAGTGCCCGACAGGGGAAACCCTACGTAGAGCAGTACTTC.

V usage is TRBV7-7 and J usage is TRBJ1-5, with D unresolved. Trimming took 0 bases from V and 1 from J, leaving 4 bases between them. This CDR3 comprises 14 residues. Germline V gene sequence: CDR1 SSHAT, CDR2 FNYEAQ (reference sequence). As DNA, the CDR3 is TGTGCCAGCAGCTTAGCAGGGAGCAATCAGCCCCAGCATTTT. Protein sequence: CASSLAGSNQPQHF.

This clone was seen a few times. CDR3 sequence (DNA): TGTGCCAGCAGGCGGGGGTTCGACTCCTACGAGCAGTACTTC. Its protein is CASRRGFDSYEQYF. The chain links TRBV6-1 to TRBJ2-7; 7 bases match TRBD2. CDR1 is MNHNS, CDR2 SASEGT, per germline. The length of the CDR3 is 14 residues. Unmatched junction bases numbered 5, after V lost 6 bases and J lost 0 bases.

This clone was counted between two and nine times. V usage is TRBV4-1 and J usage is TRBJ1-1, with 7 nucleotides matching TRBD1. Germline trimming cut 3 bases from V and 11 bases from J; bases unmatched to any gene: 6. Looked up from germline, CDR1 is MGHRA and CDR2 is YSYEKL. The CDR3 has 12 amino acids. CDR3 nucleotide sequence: TGCGCCAGCAGCCATGTTGACAGGGAGGCTTTCTTT. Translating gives CASSHVDREAFF.

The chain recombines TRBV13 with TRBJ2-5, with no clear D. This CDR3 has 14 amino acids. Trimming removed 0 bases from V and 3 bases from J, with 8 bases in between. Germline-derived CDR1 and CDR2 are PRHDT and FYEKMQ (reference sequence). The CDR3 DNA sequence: TGTGCCAGCAGCTTAGGCGTGGGTAAAGAGACCCAGTACTTC. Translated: CASSLGVGKETQYF.

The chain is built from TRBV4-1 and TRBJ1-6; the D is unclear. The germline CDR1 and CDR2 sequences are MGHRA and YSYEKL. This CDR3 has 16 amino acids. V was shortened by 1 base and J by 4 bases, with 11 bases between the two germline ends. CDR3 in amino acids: CASSQGAQIYNSPLHF. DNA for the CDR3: TGCGCCAGCAGCCAAGGGGCTCAAATTTATAATTCACCCCTCCACTTT.

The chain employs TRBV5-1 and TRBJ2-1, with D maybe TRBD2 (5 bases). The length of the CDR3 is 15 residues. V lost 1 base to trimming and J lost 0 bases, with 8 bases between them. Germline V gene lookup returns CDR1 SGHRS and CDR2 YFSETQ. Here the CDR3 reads CASSLSGSSYNEQFF. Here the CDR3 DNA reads TGCGCCAGCAGCTTGTCGGGGAGCTCCTACAATGAGCAGTTCTTC. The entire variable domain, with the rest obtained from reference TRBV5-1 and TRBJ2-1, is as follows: KAGVTQTPRYLIKTRGQQVTLSCSPISGHRSVSWYQQTPGQGLQFLFEYFSETQRNKGNFPGRFSGRQFSNSRSEMNVSTLELGDSALYLCASSLSGSSYNEQFFGPGTRLTVL.

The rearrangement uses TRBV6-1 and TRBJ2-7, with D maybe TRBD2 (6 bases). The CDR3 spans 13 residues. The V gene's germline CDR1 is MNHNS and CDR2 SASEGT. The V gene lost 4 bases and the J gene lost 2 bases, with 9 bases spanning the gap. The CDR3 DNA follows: TGTGCCAGCAGTGGCGGGGATACCTACGAGCAGTACTTC. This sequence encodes CASSGGDTYEQYF.

The CDR3 spells CASRGSPTSTDTQYF. As DNA, the CDR3 is TGTGCCAGCAGGGGGTCACCAACTAGCACAGATACGCAGTATTTT. The genes are TRBV6-5 and TRBJ2-3; D unresolved. This CDR3 comprises 15 residues. V lost 6 bases to trimming and J lost 0 bases, with 13 bases between them. Germline V gene data show CDR1 as MNHEY and CDR2 as SVGAGI.

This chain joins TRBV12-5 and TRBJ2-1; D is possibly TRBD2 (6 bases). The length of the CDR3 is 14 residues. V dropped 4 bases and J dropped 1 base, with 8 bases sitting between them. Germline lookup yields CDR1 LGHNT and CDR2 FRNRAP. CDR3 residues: CASGSLASYNEQFF. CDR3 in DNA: TGTGCTAGTGGTTCCCTAGCGTCCTACAATGAGCAGTTCTTC.

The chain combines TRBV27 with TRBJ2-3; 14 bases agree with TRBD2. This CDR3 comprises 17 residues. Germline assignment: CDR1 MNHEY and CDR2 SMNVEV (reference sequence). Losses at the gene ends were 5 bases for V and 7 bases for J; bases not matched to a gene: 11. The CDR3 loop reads CASSPLPGTSGRYTQYF. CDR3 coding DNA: TGTGCCAGCAGTCCCCTCCCTGGGACTAGCGGGAGATATACGCAGTATTTT.

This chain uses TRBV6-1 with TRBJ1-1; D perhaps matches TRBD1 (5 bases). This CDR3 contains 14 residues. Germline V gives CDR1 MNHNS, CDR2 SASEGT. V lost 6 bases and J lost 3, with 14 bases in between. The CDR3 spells CASRTGTEDTEAFF. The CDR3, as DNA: TGTGCCAGCAGAACCGGGACGGAGGACACTGAAGCTTTCTTT.

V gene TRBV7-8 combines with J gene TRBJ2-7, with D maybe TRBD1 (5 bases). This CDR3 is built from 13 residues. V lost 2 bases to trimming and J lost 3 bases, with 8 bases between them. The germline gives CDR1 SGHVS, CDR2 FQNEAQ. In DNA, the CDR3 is TGTGCCAGCAGCTTAAGGGGAAACTACGAGCAGTACTTC. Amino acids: CASSLRGNYEQYF.

CDR3 region: CASSGGTGGIDEQFF. The CDR3 bases are TGTGCCAGCAGCGGTGGGACAGGGGGCATCGATGAGCAGTTCTTC. This chain links TRBV5-6 with TRBJ2-1, with 12 bases lining up with TRBD1. This CDR3 contains 15 residues. With V trimmed by 4 bases and J by 8 bases, 7 bases remained unmatched. Germline CDR1 reads SGHDT; CDR2 reads YYEEEE.

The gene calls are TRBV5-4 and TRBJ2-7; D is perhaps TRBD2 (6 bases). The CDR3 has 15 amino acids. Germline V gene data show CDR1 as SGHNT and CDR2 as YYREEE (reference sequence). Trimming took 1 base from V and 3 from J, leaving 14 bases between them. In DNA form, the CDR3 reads TGTGCCAGCAGCTTGACCGGGAGCCCCCTCTACGAGCAGTACTTC. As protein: CASSLTGSPLYEQYF.

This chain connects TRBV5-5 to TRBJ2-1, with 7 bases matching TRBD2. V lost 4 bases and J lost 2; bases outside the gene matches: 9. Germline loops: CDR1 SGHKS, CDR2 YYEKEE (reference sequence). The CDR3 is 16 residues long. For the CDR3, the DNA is TGTGCCAGCAGCCCCCTGGGGGGGACCACCTACAATGAGCAGTTCTTC. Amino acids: CASSPLGGTTYNEQFF.

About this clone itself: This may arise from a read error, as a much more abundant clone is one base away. CDR3 region: CAGSQDDGYGYTF. The CDR3 bases are TGTGCCGGCAGCCAAGACGACGGCTATGGCTACACCTTC. The chain uses TRBV7-9 and TRBJ1-2, with no clear D. CDR1 and CDR2 (germline): SEHNR, FQNEAQ (reference sequence). This CDR3 has 13 amino acids.

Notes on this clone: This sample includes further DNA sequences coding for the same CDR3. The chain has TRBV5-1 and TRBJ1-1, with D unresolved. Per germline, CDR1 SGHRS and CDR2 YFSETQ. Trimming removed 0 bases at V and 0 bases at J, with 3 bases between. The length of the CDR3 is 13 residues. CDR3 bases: TGCGCCAGCAGCTTGGTTGTGAACACTGAAGCTTTCTTT. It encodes CASSLVVNTEAFF. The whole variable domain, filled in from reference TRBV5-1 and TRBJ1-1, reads KAGVTQTPRYLIKTRGQQVTLSCSPISGHRSVSWYQQTPGQGLQFLFEYFSETQRNKGNFPGRFSGRQFSNSRSEMNVSTLELGDSALYLCASSLVVNTEAFFGQGTRLTVV.

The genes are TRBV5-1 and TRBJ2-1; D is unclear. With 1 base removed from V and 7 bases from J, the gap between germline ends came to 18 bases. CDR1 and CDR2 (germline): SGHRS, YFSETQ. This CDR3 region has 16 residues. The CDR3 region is CASSLLDTSHGNEQFF. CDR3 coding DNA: TGCGCCAGCAGCTTGCTAGACACCTCACACGGAAATGAGCAGTTCTTC.

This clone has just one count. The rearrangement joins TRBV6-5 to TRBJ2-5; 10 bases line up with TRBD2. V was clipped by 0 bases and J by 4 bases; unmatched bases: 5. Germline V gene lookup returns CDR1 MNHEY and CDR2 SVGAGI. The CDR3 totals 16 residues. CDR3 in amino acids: CASSYSASGSGETQYF. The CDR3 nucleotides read TGTGCCAGCAGTTACTCTGCTAGCGGGAGTGGAGAGACCCAGTACTTC.

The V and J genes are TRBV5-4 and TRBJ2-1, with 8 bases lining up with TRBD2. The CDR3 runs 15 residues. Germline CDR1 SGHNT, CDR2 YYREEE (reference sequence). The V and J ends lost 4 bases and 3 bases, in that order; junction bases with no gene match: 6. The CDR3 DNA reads TGTGCCAGCAGCCCGAGCGGGAGTGGCTACAATGAGCAGTTCTTC. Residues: CASSPSGSGYNEQFF.

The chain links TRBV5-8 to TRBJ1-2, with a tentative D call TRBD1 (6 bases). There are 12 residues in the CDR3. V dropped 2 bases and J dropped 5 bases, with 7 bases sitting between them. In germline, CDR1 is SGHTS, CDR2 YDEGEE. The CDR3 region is CASSLQGYGYTF. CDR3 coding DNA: TGTGCCAGCAGCTTACAGGGATATGGCTACACCTTC. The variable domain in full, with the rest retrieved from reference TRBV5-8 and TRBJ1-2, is EAGVTQSPTHLIKTRGQQATLRCSPISGHTSVYWYQQALGLGLQFLLWYDEGEERNRGNFPPRFSGRQFPNYSSELNVNALELEDSALYLCASSLQGYGYTFGSGTRLTVV.

The CDR3 coding sequence is TGTGCCAGCTCACCACGGGTTAAAGCCTACGAGCAGTACTTC. It is translated as CASSPRVKAYEQYF. J is TRBJ2-7 and V is TRBV18; D is unclear. The CDR3 spans 14 residues. From germline, CDR1 is KGHSH and CDR2 LQKENI. V shed 1 base and J shed 2 bases, with 9 bases lying between them.

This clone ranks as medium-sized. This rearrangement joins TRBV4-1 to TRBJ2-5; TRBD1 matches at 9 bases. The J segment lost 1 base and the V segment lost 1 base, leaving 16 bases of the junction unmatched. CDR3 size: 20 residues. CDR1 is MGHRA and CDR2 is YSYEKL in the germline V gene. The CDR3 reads CASSQAPGQGQRVFQETQYF. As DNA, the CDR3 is TGCGCCAGCAGCCAAGCACCGGGACAGGGCCAGAGGGTATTCCAAGAGACCCAGTACTTC.

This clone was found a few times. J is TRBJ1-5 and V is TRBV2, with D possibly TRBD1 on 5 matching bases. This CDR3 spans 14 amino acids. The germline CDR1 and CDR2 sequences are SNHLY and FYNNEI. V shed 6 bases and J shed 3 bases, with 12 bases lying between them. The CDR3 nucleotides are TGTGCCAGCAGGGGAGGGGCGTTCAATCAGCCCCAGCATTTT. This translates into CASRGGAFNQPQHF.

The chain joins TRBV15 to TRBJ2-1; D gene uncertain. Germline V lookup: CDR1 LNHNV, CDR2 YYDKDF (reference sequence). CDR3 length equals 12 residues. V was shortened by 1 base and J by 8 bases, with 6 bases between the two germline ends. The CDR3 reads CATSRGRYEQFF. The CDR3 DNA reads TGTGCCACCAGCAGAGGGCGTTATGAGCAGTTCTTC.

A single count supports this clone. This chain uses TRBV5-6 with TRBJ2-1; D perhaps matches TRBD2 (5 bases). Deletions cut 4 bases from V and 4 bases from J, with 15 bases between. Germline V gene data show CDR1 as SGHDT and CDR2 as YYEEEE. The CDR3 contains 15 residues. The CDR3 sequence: CASSQTSPFYNEQFF. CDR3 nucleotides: TGTGCCAGCAGCCAAACTAGTCCATTTTACAATGAGCAGTTCTTC.